Presented here are 12 T cell receptor beta chains from one specimen sequenced in a study of cytomegalovirus exposure and HLA in healthy donors. The PCR employed 60 Vbeta primers together with 13 Jbeta primers. Clones were sequenced by immunoSEQ multiplex PCR, and TCRdb holds only the in-frame ones, with some missing. The sample has some 40,000 clones, approximately 57% seen once. Sequencing used PBMCs. The receptors originated from a man in his fifties or sixties in good health and CMV-seropositive.

The V call is TRBV6-1, the J call TRBJ2-2; D remains ambiguous. This CDR3 is 12 amino acids long. Deletions cut 3 bases from V and 7 bases from J, with 6 bases between. Germline CDR1 and CDR2: MNHNS and SASEGT. CDR3 nucleotide sequence: TGTGCCAGCAGTGAGACGGGCGGGGAGCTGTTTTTT. It translates to CASSETGGELFF.

The chain couples TRBV9 to TRBJ2-2; possible D gene TRBD2, 6 bases. Germline V gene sequence: CDR1 SGDLS, CDR2 YYNGEE. V lost 4 bases to trimming and J lost 5 bases, with 9 bases between them. The CDR3 consists of 13 residues. The DNA for the CDR3 is TGTGCCAGCAGCACTCGGGGGACCGGGGAGCTGTTTTTT. Protein sequence: CASSTRGTGELFF.

The genes are TRBV11-2 and TRBJ2-2; D is unclear. The V and J ends lost 5 bases and 9 bases respectively, with 7 bases between them. Germline CDR1 reads SGHAT; CDR2 reads FQNNGV. The CDR3 is made up of 11 amino acids. For the CDR3, the DNA is TGTGCCAGCAGCCCCCTTCGGGAGCTGTTTTTT. This gives the protein CASSPLRELFF.

The chain combines TRBV2 with TRBJ2-7; 7 bases are shared with TRBD2. V was clipped by 4 bases and J by 6 bases; unmatched bases: 6. This CDR3 contains 13 residues. The germline gives CDR1 SNHLY, CDR2 FYNNEI. CDR3 sequence: CASSVGGGGEQYF. The CDR3 DNA reads as TGTGCCAGCAGTGTTGGGGGGGGAGGCGAGCAGTACTTC.

A few counts support this clone. The V gene is TRBV5-1, the J gene TRBJ2-5; D is undetermined. Trimming removed 3 bases at V and 5 bases at J, with 11 bases between. Germline CDR1 is SGHRS and CDR2 is YFSETQ. This CDR3 spans 13 amino acids. The CDR3 loop is CASSWSAGETQYF. CDR3 DNA sequence: TGCGCCAGCAGCTGGAGTGCCGGGGAGACCCAGTACTTC.

This chain joins TRBV19 and TRBJ2-6; D perhaps matches TRBD1 (6 bases). The CDR3 consists of 17 residues. Germline V gives CDR1 LNHDA, CDR2 SQIVND (reference sequence). V shed 6 bases and J shed 4 bases, with 19 bases lying between them. This CDR3 reads CASSNHRSGDGANVLTF. The CDR3 region has the DNA TGTGCCAGTAGCAACCATCGATCAGGGGACGGGGCCAACGTCCTGACTTTC.

The chain is built from TRBV7-6 and TRBJ2-1; 16 bases map to TRBD2. Trimming at V came to 1 base and at J to 3 bases, leaving 12 bases not matched to a gene. Germline-derived CDR1 and CDR2 are SGHVS and FNYEAQ. The CDR3 runs 21 residues. The CDR3 protein is CASSLGWGGTSGRAFYNEQFF. The CDR3 region has the DNA TGTGCCAGCAGCTTAGGCTGGGGAGGGACTAGCGGGAGGGCCTTCTACAATGAGCAGTTCTTC.

This clone was counted only a few times. V and J are TRBV19 and TRBJ1-1; 8 bases map to TRBD1. Germline CDR1 and CDR2: LNHDA and SQIVND (reference sequence). The CDR3 is 15 amino acids. The junction had 6 bases not matched to a gene; V was cut back by 5 bases and J by 1 base. The chain's CDR3 is CASSDQGAWNTEAFF. The CDR3 DNA sequence: TGTGCCAGTAGTGATCAGGGGGCGTGGAACACTGAAGCTTTCTTT.

The chain joins TRBV6-1 to TRBJ2-5; D ambiguous. Trimming took 2 bases from V and 2 from J, leaving 3 bases between them. This CDR3 region has 12 residues. CDR1 is MNHNS, CDR2 SASEGT, per germline. The CDR3 nucleotides read TGTGCCAGCAGTGAACGTCAAGAGACCCAGTACTTC. Amino acids: CASSERQETQYF.

This chain links TRBV4-2 with TRBJ1-1, with D tentatively TRBD1 (5 bases). Trimming removed 2 bases at V and 0 bases at J, with 16 bases between. Germline CDR1 is LGHNA and CDR2 is YNFKEQ. This CDR3 is 17 amino acids long. The CDR3 coding sequence is TGTGCCAGCAGCCAATATTGGGGCGGGGGGATGAACACTGAAGCTTTCTTT. Translation gives CASSQYWGGGMNTEAFF.

J is TRBJ2-7 and V is TRBV19, with TRBD1 matching over 8 bases. The germline V gene has CDR1 LNHDA and CDR2 SQIVND (reference sequence). Germline trimming cut 5 bases from V and 3 bases from J; bases unmatched to any gene: 3. This CDR3 spans 13 amino acids. CDR3 nucleotides: TGTGCCAGTAGTGTCACAGGGGGCTACGAGCAGTACTTC. It encodes CASSVTGGYEQYF.

There are a few counts of this clone. V is TRBV13 and J is TRBJ2-3, with D possibly TRBD1 on 5 matching bases. In germline, CDR1 is PRHDT, CDR2 FYEKMQ (reference sequence). The CDR3 consists of 15 residues. V was cut by 1 base and J by 2 bases, with 10 bases left in between. CDR3 sequence reads: CASSLAGRDTDTQYF. In DNA form, the CDR3 reads TGTGCCAGCAGCTTAGCAGGGCGTGACACAGATACGCAGTATTTT.